The present T cell receptor (beta chain) was sequenced within a study of cytomegalovirus exposure and HLA in healthy donors. Overall study context: There were 350 to 400 genotyped donors. Of these, roughly 80% fell in the genetic ancestry cluster associated with self-reported Caucasian donors.

This clone was recorded once. Antigen unknown. Primers: 60 Vbeta forward and 13 Jbeta reverse. The method was immunoSEQ multiplex PCR; TCRdb's version includes in-frame clones alone and lacks a portion of them. The sample has some 94,000 clones; roughly 80% are singletons. The length of the CDR3 is 13 residues. V shed 6 bases and J shed 6 bases, with 14 bases lying between them. Germline V CDR1 and CDR2: MNHNS, SASEGT. Study-wide findings and caveats: Data from an earlier analysis indicated that most TCR beta V segments were productive either about 90% or about 30% of the time. CMV serostatus was the sole immune exposure data available.

Sequenced material: PBMCs. V and J are TRBV6-1 and TRBJ1-1; D remains unclear. The receptor was derived from a man aged 35-49 years in good health and CMV-seronegative. Here the CDR3 reads CASRATPRAEAFF. CDR3 nucleotide sequence: TGTGCCAGCAGGGCGACGCCTCGGGCTGAAGCTTTCTTT.